These 25 T cell receptor beta chains were all obtained from the same sample, sequenced in a study of graft-versus-host responses after intestinal transplantation. The table came from immunoSEQ multiplex PCR; TCRdb's copy has only in-frame clones and leaves some out. Of about 96,000 clones in the sample, more than 90% were seen once. These TCRs are of unknown antigen specificity. The sequenced sample was unstimulated CD4+ T cells sorted from spleen or lymph node cells, obtained before intestinal transplant. The source of these receptors is a human donor who received an intestinal transplant.

The chain uses TRBV29-1 and TRBJ2-3, with D perhaps matching TRBD1 (5 bases). Germline CDR1 reads SQVTM; CDR2 reads ANQGSEA. This CDR3 comprises 12 residues. The ends were cut back, 7 bases at V and 6 bases at J, with 14 bases in the middle. The CDR3 DNA sequence: TGCAGCGGAACGCAGGGCTTCGATACGCAGTATTTT. This codes for CSGTQGFDTQYF.

The gene calls are TRBV7-9 and TRBJ2-1; TRBD1 might be the D (6 bases). Germline lookup yields CDR1 SEHNR and CDR2 FQNEAQ (reference sequence). V lost 1 base and J 9 bases, leaving 13 bases between the germline ends. The CDR3 is made up of 14 amino acids. CDR3 DNA sequence: TGTGCCAGCAGCTTAGGTGGCAGGGGCAGTGAGCAGTTCTTC. Protein: CASSLGGRGSEQFF.

The J gene is TRBJ2-1, the V gene TRBV9, with 8 bases aligning to TRBD2. V lost 3 bases and J lost 6; bases outside the gene matches: 14. The CDR3 runs 17 residues. Per germline, CDR1 SGDLS and CDR2 YYNGEE. The CDR3 DNA sequence: TGTGCCAGCAGCGATCCCGGGAGGGCCGCATTTAGCAATGAGCAGTTCTTC. Translation: CASSDPGRAAFSNEQFF.

The chain uses TRBV12-5 and TRBJ1-4; 10 nucleotides line up with TRBD1. In germline, CDR1 is LGHNT, CDR2 FRNRAP. This CDR3 comprises 15 residues. V dropped 6 bases and J dropped 8; count of bases not matched to a gene: 9. The CDR3 here is CASGRRQGAGEKLFF. The CDR3 bases are TGTGCTAGTGGCCGAAGACAGGGGGCGGGGGAAAAACTGTTTTTT.

The genes are TRBV5-6 and TRBJ1-2; D not resolved. This CDR3 has 14 amino acids. Trimming stripped 0 bases from V and 5 bases from J, with 11 bases between. Germline CDR1 reads SGHDT; CDR2 reads YYEEEE. CDR3 region: CASSLAGQTYGYTF. CDR3 sequence (DNA): TGTGCCAGCAGCTTGGCTGGGCAGACGTATGGCTACACCTTC.

CDR3 nucleotide sequence: TGCGCCAGCAGTGATCGACGGTTGAACACTGAAGCTTTCTTT. This gives the protein CASSDRRLNTEAFF. The V call is TRBV10-2, the J call TRBJ1-1; no clear D gene. CDR3 length equals 14 residues. Per the germline V gene, CDR1 is WSHSY and CDR2 is SAAADI. The ends were cut back, 3 bases at V and 0 bases at J, with 8 bases in the middle.

The gene calls are TRBV9 and TRBJ2-7; maybe TRBD2 (6 bases). Trimming pared 2 bases from V and 1 base from J, leaving 22 bases between. The CDR3 contains 18 residues. Germline V gene sequence: CDR1 SGDLS, CDR2 YYNGEE. CDR3: CASSVTAGSRLDSYEQYF. For the CDR3, the DNA is TGTGCCAGCAGCGTTACGGCGGGATCAAGGCTCGATTCCTACGAGCAGTACTTC.

The V gene is TRBV4-1, the J gene TRBJ2-2; 7 positions agree with TRBD2. Germline lookup yields CDR1 MGHRA and CDR2 YSYEKL. The CDR3 runs to 17 residues. Trimming cost V 4 bases and J 5 bases; bases outside gene matches: 13. The CDR3 region is CASSPFAASGGTGELFF. The CDR3 nucleotides are TGCGCCAGCAGCCCCTTTGCGGCTAGCGGAGGGACCGGGGAGCTGTTTTTT.

The chain employs TRBV21-1 and TRBJ1-1; the table names TRBD1, a call not compared with the DNA. TRBV21-1 is a known pseudogene. This CDR3 is 18 amino acids long. The CDR3 is CASFQKEGTGSRDTEAFF. The CDR3, as DNA: TGTGCCAGCTTTCAAAAAGAGGGTACAGGGTCTCGGGACACTGAAGCTTTCTTT.

This clone was found a few times. Distinct nucleotide sequences in the sample also encode this CDR3. The chain carries TRBV18 and TRBJ2-1, with 9 bases aligning to TRBD2. Germline V gene data show CDR1 as KGHSH and CDR2 as LQKENI. V lost 0 bases, J lost 4 bases, and 4 bases stayed unmatched. This CDR3 spans 16 amino acids. The CDR3 protein is CASSPPGLAGYNEQFF. DNA for the CDR3: TGTGCCAGCTCACCACCGGGACTAGCCGGATACAATGAGCAGTTCTTC. Full variable domain (missing parts from reference TRBV18 and TRBJ2-1): NAGVMQNPRHLVRRRGQEARLRCSPMKGHSHVYWYRQLPEEGLKFMVYLQKENIIDESGMPKERFSAEFPKEGPSILRIQQVVRGDSAAYFCASSPPGLAGYNEQFFGPGTRLTVL.

The chain couples TRBV7-2 to TRBJ1-3; D remains unclear. This CDR3 has 14 amino acids. CDR1 and CDR2 from the germline V gene are SGHTA and FQGNSA. Trimming stripped 3 bases from V and 4 bases from J, with 10 bases between. CDR3 region: CASSLAPRGNTIYF. CDR3 in DNA: TGTGCCAGCAGCTTGGCCCCCCGCGGAAACACCATATATTTT.

V is TRBV27 and J is TRBJ2-2; D uncertain. Germline CDR1 and CDR2: MNHEY and SMNVEV (reference sequence). V lost 3 bases and J lost 3, with 2 bases in between. CDR3 length: 12 amino acids. Here the CDR3 reads CASSFHTGELFF. As DNA, the CDR3 is TGTGCCAGCAGTTTCCACACCGGGGAGCTGTTTTTT.

J is TRBJ2-7 and V is TRBV11-2; D is unresolved. V was clipped by 8 bases and J by 2 bases, with 7 bases between them. Germline CDR1 and CDR2: SGHAT and FQNNGV. This CDR3 comprises 11 residues. The chain's CDR3 is CASGVTYEQYF. CDR3 DNA: TGTGCCAGCGGGGTTACCTACGAGCAGTACTTC.

The rearrangement joins TRBV19 to TRBJ2-7; D is uncertain. CDR1 is LNHDA and CDR2 is SQIVND in the germline V gene (reference sequence). This CDR3 has 13 amino acids. V was cut by 5 bases and J by 0 bases, with 8 bases left in between. The CDR3 DNA sequence: TGTGCCAGTAGTCCAGACATCTCCTACGAGCAGTACTTC. It specifies CASSPDISYEQYF.

The V call is TRBV10-2, the J call TRBJ2-2, with D maybe TRBD2 (6 bases). The CDR3 runs 14 residues. The V gene's germline CDR1 is WSHSY and CDR2 SAAADI. V was cut by 7 bases and J by 4 bases, with 13 bases left in between. The DNA of the CDR3 is TGCGCCAGCACGAGGCCCGGGGGCACCGGGGAGCTGTTTTTT. Residues: CASTRPGGTGELFF.

The V call is TRBV7-3, the J call TRBJ1-4; D is unclear. V lost 1 base and J lost 8, with 8 bases in between. The V gene's germline CDR1 is SGHTA and CDR2 FQGTGA. The CDR3 is 13 amino acids. In DNA form, the CDR3 reads TGTGCCAGCAGCTTAAGTATTGGGGAAAAACTGTTTTTT. Its protein product is CASSLSIGEKLFF.

V usage is TRBV10-2 and J usage is TRBJ1-4; no clear D gene. Deletions cut 6 bases from V and 0 bases from J, with 11 bases between. The CDR3 loop spans 15 amino acids. Looked up from germline, CDR1 is WSHSY and CDR2 is SAAADI. For the CDR3, the DNA is TGCGCCAGCAGCTCTCAATTCCCAACTAATGAAAAACTGTTTTTT. Translating gives CASSSQFPTNEKLFF.

The chain couples TRBV5-6 to TRBJ1-2, with D maybe TRBD1 (5 bases). The V end lost 4 bases, the J end lost 3 bases, and 7 bases lay between the germline ends. The germline CDR1 and CDR2 sequences are SGHDT and YYEEEE. The CDR3 runs to 12 residues. The CDR3, as DNA: TGTGCCAGCAGCCGGGGGTACTATGGCTACACCTTC. Translation: CASSRGYYGYTF.

This rearrangement joins TRBV7-8 to TRBJ2-7; maybe TRBD1 (6 bases). V lost 4 bases and J 4 bases, leaving 14 bases between the germline ends. Germline loops: CDR1 SGHVS, CDR2 FQNEAQ. The CDR3 has 14 residues. CDR3 in amino acids: CASSSRTEGYEQYF. The CDR3 bases are TGTGCCAGCAGCTCCCGGACAGAGGGATACGAGCAGTACTTC.

This chain uses TRBV5-1 with TRBJ2-3; tentative D call: TRBD1 (6 bases). V dropped 2 bases and J dropped 3 bases, with 13 bases sitting between them. The CDR3 spans 15 residues. Germline V gene data show CDR1 as SGHRS and CDR2 as YFSETQ. CDR3 nucleotide sequence: TGCGCCAGCAGCTTCTCCACAGGGAATACAGATACGCAGTATTTT. This sequence encodes CASSFSTGNTDTQYF.

The chain uses TRBV19 and TRBJ1-1; 8 nucleotides line up with TRBD1. The CDR3 is 14 residues long. Per germline, CDR1 LNHDA and CDR2 SQIVND (reference sequence). V was clipped by 5 bases and J by 1 base; unmatched bases: 3. The CDR3 region has the DNA TGTGCCAGTAGTGCGGGACAGGAGAACACTGAAGCTTTCTTT. Encoded protein: CASSAGQENTEAFF.

The gene calls are TRBV5-1 and TRBJ1-1; 10 positions agree with TRBD1. V lost 6 bases and J lost 7; bases outside the gene matches: 12. The CDR3 has 15 residues. The germline gives CDR1 SGHRS, CDR2 YFSETQ. CDR3 sequence reads: CASTTRAGQGGEAFF. The CDR3 nucleotides read TGCGCCAGCACGACCCGCGCAGGACAGGGGGGTGAAGCTTTCTTT.

The gene calls are TRBV5-1 and TRBJ2-7, with D unclear. Trimming pared 3 bases from V and 2 bases from J, leaving 3 bases between. This CDR3 spans 11 amino acids. The germline V gene has CDR1 SGHRS and CDR2 YFSETQ. The CDR3 nucleotides are TGCGCCAGCAGCTATGCCTACGAGCAGTACTTC. Its translation is CASSYAYEQYF.

This chain uses TRBV18 with TRBJ2-2; 12 positions match TRBD1. Germline CDR1 and CDR2: KGHSH and LQKENI. The CDR3 is 16 amino acids. The ends lost 1 base at V and 5 bases at J; junction bases unmatched: 2. This CDR3 is CASSPRGQGATGELFF. Written as DNA, the CDR3 is TGTGCCAGCTCACCACGGGGACAGGGGGCAACCGGGGAGCTGTTTTTT.

The genes are TRBV6-1 and TRBJ1-2; D is possibly TRBD1 (5 bases). The CDR3 contains 13 residues. The V and J ends lost 5 bases and 6 bases respectively, with 13 bases between them. CDR1 and CDR2 (germline): MNHNS, SASEGT. CDR3 amino acids: CASSWGGGDGYTF. CDR3 sequence (DNA): TGTGCCAGCAGTTGGGGGGGAGGGGATGGCTACACCTTC.